This TCR beta chain was recovered during a study of T cells in localized non-small cell lung cancer. Profiled with immunoSEQ multiplex PCR; TCRdb holds only in-frame clones, not every one. The sample gives tens of thousands of clones, roughly 89% of which show up once; roughly 21% is in the top ten. The CDR3 spans 14 residues. V shed 0 bases and J shed 5 bases, with 10 bases lying between them. CDR1 and CDR2 (germline): SGHDN, FVKESK. With regard to this clone: Antigen specificity is unknown.

Findings of the study overall: Out of the top 100 tumor clones, a median around 57 were seen in adjacent lung. Uninvolved adjacent lung had higher T cell clonality than tumor and all other tissues.

The chain combines TRBV14 with TRBJ2-5; D might be TRBD2 (6 bases). The specimen comprised peripheral blood, sampled before any cancer treatment. This clonotype originated in a man aged 35 to 69 with stage I squamous cell lung carcinoma. The CDR3 is CASSQDYGRETQYF. The CDR3 region has the DNA TGTGCCAGCAGCCAAGATTATGGGAGGGAGACCCAGTACTTC.